This T cell receptor (beta chain) appears in the sequencing data of a study of vaccination effects on CD4 cells after COVID-19. Study summary: Each participant was administered two doses of either the BNT162b2 or the mRNA-1273 vaccine.

Repertoires were generated with immunoSEQ multiplex PCR, while TCRdb's copy carries only in-frame clones and drops some. Of around 46,000 clones in the sample, approximately 65% were seen once. Investigators separated out CD4+ T cells once 10 days of culture had passed. Cultures received IL-2 medium that replaced half the medium on days 3 and 7. In regard to this clone: Its antigen is not identified.

CDR3 length: 14 residues. The germline CDR1 and CDR2 sequences are SGHTA and FQGNSA. V lost 1 base and J lost 6; bases outside the gene matches: 5. The source material was CD4+ T cells from PBMCs cultured without peptide, sampled before COVID-19 vaccination. The V and J genes are TRBV7-2 and TRBJ2-7, with 8 bases lining up with TRBD1. This receptor was taken from a human donor who received a COVID-19 vaccine. The CDR3 region has the DNA TGTGCCAGCAGCTTAGTGACAGGGGCAAGCGAGCAGTACTTC. It encodes CASSLVTGASEQYF.